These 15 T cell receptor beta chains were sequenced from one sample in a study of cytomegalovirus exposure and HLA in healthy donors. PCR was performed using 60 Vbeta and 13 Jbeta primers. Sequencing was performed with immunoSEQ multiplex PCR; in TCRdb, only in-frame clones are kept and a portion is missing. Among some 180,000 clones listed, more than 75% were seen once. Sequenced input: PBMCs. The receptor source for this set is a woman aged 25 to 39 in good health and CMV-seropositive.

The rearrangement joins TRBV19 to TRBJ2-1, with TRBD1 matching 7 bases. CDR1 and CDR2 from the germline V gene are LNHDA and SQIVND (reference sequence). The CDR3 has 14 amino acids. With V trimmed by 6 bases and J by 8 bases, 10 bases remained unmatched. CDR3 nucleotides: TGTGCCAGTAGCGACAGGGTATTTTTGGATGAGCAGTTCTTC. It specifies CASSDRVFLDEQFF.

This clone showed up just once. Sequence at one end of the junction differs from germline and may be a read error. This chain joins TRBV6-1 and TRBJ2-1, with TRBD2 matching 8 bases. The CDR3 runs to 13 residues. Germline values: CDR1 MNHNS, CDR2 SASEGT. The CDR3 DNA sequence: TGTGCCAGCAGTGAAGCTCGTGCGGGAGGTACGGTCTTC. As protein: CASSEARAGGTVF.

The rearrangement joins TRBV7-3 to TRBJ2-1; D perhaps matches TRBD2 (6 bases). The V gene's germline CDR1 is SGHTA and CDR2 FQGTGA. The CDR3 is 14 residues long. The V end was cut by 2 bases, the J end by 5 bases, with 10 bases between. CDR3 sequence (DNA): TGTGCCAGCAGCTTAGGAGGGGCCCACAATGAGCAGTTCTTC. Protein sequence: CASSLGGAHNEQFF.

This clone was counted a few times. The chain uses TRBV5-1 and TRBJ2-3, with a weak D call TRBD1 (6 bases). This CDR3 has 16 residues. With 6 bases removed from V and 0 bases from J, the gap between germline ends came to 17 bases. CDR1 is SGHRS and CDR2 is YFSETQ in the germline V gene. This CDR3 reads CASTLQTGASTDTQYF. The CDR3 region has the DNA TGCGCCAGCACCCTACAGACAGGCGCTAGCACAGATACGCAGTATTTT.

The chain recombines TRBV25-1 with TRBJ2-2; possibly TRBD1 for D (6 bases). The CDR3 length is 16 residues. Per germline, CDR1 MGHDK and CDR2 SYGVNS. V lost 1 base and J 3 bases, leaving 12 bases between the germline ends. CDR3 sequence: CASSEFGGAYTGELFF. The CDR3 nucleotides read TGTGCCAGCAGTGAATTTGGGGGCGCTTACACCGGGGAGCTGTTTTTT.

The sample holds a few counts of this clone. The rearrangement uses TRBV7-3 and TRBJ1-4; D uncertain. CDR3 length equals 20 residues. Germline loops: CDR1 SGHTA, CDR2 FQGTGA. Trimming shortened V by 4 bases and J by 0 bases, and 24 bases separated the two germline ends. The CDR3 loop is CASSSRVGRHGPATNEKLFF. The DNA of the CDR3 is TGTGCCAGCAGCTCAAGGGTAGGGAGACATGGGCCCGCAACTAATGAAAAACTGTTTTTT.

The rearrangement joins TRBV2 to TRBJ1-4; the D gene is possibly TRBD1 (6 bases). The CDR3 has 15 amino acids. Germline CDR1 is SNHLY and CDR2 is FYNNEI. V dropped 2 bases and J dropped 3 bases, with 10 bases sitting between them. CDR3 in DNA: TGTGCCAGCAGTGAACAGGGGTTGTCTAATGAAAAACTGTTTTTT. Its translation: CASSEQGLSNEKLFF. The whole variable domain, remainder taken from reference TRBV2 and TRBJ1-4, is EPEVTQTPSHQVTQMGQEVILRCVPISNHLYFYWYRQILGQKVEFLVSFYNNEISEKSEIFDDQFSVERPDGSNFTLKIRSTKLEDSAMYFCASSEQGLSNEKLFFGSGTQLSVL.

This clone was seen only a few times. The CDR3 nucleotides read TGTGCCAGCAGTGGCCGGGACTTCCACAATGAGCAGTTCTTC. Translated: CASSGRDFHNEQFF. The chain uses TRBV25-1 and TRBJ2-1; tentatively, D is TRBD2 (6 bases). Between the trimmed V and J ends, which lost 4 bases and 5 bases, there was a span of 12 bases. The CDR3 runs 14 residues. Germline CDR1 is MGHDK and CDR2 is SYGVNS. Full variable domain (missing parts from reference TRBV25-1 and TRBJ2-1): EADIYQTPRYLVIGTGKKITLECSQTMGHDKMYWYQQDPGMELHLIHYSYGVNSTEKGDLSSESTVSRIRTEHFPLTLESARPSHTSQYLCASSGRDFHNEQFFGPGTRLTVL.

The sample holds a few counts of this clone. CDR3 nucleotides: TGTGCCAGCAGCTCTAGACAGGGGGGCTCCTACGAGCAGTACTTC. Its translation: CASSSRQGGSYEQYF. The chain uses TRBV7-6 and TRBJ2-5; 9 bases fit TRBD1. The tail of the sequence fits TRBJ2-7 better, so the J call may be wrong. CDR1 SGHVS and CDR2 FNYEAQ come from the germline V gene. The CDR3 is 15 amino acids.

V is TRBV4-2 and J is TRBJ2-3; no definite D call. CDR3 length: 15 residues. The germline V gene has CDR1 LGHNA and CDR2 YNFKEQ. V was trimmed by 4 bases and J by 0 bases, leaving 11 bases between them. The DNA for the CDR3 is TGTGCCAGCAGCCCCCCGGCGGCTAGCACAGATACGCAGTATTTT. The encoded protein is CASSPPAASTDTQYF.

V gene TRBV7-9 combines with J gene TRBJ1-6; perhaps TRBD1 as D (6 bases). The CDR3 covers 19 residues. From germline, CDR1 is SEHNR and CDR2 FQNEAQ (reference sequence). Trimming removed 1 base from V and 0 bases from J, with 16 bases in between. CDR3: CASSLEGGQGFSYNSPLHF. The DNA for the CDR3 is TGTGCCAGCAGCTTAGAGGGTGGGCAGGGGTTCTCCTATAATTCACCCCTCCACTTT.

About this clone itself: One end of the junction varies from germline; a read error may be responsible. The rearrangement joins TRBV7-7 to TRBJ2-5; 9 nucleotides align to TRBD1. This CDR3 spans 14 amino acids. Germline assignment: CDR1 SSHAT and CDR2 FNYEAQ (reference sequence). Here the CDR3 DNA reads TGTGCTAGCAGCCCAGACAGGGGGAGGGAGACCCAGTACTTC. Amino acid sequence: CASSPDRGRETQYF. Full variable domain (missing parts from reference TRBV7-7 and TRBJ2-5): GAGVSQSPRYKVTKRGQDVTLRCDPISSHATLYWYQQALGQGPEFLTYFNYEAQPDKSGLPSDRFSAERPEGSISTLTIQRTEQRDSAMYRCASSPDRGRETQYFGPGTRLLVL.

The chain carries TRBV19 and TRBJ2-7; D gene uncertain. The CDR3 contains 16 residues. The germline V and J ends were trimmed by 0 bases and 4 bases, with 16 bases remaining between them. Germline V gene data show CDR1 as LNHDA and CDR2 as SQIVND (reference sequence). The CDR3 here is CASSIDRWASQYEQYF. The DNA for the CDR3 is TGTGCCAGTAGTATAGATAGGTGGGCCTCACAATACGAGCAGTACTTC.

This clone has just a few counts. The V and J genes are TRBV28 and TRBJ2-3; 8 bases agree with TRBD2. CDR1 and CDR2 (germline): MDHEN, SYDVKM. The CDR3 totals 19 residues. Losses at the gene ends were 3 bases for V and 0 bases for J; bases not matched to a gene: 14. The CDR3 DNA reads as TGTGCCAGCAGTTTGGGGGGGGCTAGCGGGCTTTTTAGCACAGATACGCAGTATTTT. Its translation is CASSLGGASGLFSTDTQYF.

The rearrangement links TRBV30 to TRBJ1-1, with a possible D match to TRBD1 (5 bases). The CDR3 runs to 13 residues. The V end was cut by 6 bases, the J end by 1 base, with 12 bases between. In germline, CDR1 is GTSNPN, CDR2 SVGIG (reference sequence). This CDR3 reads CACPRDSNTEAFF. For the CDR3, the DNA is TGTGCCTGCCCCCGGGACTCGAACACTGAAGCTTTCTTT.